This record covers a single T cell receptor (beta chain). The PCR was carried out with 60 Vbeta primers and 13 Jbeta primers. Repertoires were generated with immunoSEQ multiplex PCR, while TCRdb's copy carries only in-frame clones and drops some. This sample has about 160,000 clones, with approximately 86% found just once. The source of the sample is a study of cytomegalovirus exposure and HLA in healthy donors. Looked up from germline, CDR1 is MNHEY and CDR2 is SVGAGI. Trimming shortened V by 4 bases and J by 4 bases, and 10 bases separated the two germline ends. This CDR3 comprises 13 residues. This chain uses TRBV6-5 with TRBJ1-2; D uncertain. The TCR sequence derives from a young woman in good health and CMV-seronegative. Sequences were obtained from PBMCs. In DNA form, the CDR3 reads TGTGCCAGCAGTTCTGCGAGGGTCTATGGCTACACCTTC. Translated, it gives CASSSARVYGYTF.